This T cell receptor beta chain was sequenced during a study of CD8+ T cells in alopecia areata. Study-wide results and caveats: Patients displayed less clarity in TCR sharing than mice, a finding possibly related to HLA.

Points on this clone: What it binds is not known.

Sequencing used cDNA as its template, made by extracting RNA and reverse transcribing it. Produced via immunoSEQ multiplex PCR; TCRdb's table is partial and in-frame only. This repertoire shows over 150,000 clones, almost 65% found once; its top ten account for approximately 1.7%. The CDR3 spans 17 residues. The germline gives CDR1 LNHNV, CDR2 YYDKDF (reference sequence). The junction had 6 bases not matched to a gene; V was cut back by 0 bases and J by 1 base. The chain combines TRBV15 with TRBJ2-5; 9 bases align to TRBD1. Sequencing used CD4+ T cells sorted from blood, obtained at week 0. The receptor was isolated from a human donor with alopecia areata. The CDR3 sequence is CATSRDLVTGGQETQYF. DNA of the CDR3: TGTGCCACCAGCAGAGATCTCGTGACAGGGGGCCAAGAGACCCAGTACTTC.